This TCR beta chain was documented in a study of blood T cell repertoires in COVID-19 (TCRdb year 2020). The study in broad terms: The collaborator samples originated in the United States, Italy and Spain and spanned the acute and convalescent phases of COVID-19. The prospective study material was composed of cDNA or gDNA derived from T cells, B-cell-depleted T cells, or PBMCs. Subjects who had been exposed to COVID-19, were actively infected with it, or had recovered from it provided the deeply sampled blood TCRbeta repertoires that made up the dataset. The repertoires were made available in a free public database intended to serve as a resource for research on the immune response to SARS-CoV-2. Samples were obtained from the ongoing ImmuneRACE study (first 160 participants) and from 1,254 subjects provided by 6 global collaborators. The sample metadata nearly always contained a de-identified subject ID, COVID-19 status, age in years and sex. Where HLA class I and class II types were available, the types were taken from metadata supplied by the sample provider, not from assay-based typing.

Beyond this particular receptor, the publication reports: The amount of clinical and demographic metadata varied by source and participant and was provided uncurated.

Enrolling through a virtual design, the prospective study's participants ranged in age from roughly 18 to 100 years and lived across 20 to 30 United States geographic areas. To assign participants to cohorts, the prospective study relied on clinical history that participants themselves reported in a screening survey and a study questionnaire. Recovered participants in ImmuneRACE Cohort 3 were defined by two consecutive negative NP/OP PCR tests, clearance by a healthcare professional, or resolution of symptoms. In the prospective study, mobile phlebotomists collected whole blood, serum and a nasopharyngeal or oropharyngeal swab from each participant. Participants in the prospective study had the option to provide additional blood draws and questionnaires over a 2-month period. Before DNA extraction, prospective study blood samples were shipped either frozen or at room temperature. Cut back by 2 bases and 4 bases, the V and J ends lie 15 bases apart. Its CDR3 holds 15 amino acids, cysteine through phenylalanine. Just CDR3 DNA is preserved here, 45 bases in frame from base 1.

The immunoSEQ Assay, a bias-controlled multiplex PCR, was used to amplify TCRbeta CDR3 regions from genomic DNA. For the original study's pipeline: Nucleated cell counts per sample were estimated from amplification of reference gene primers within the assay. To quantify the absolute abundance of each unique TCRbeta CDR3 rearrangement, sequence reads were collapsed and filtered. For each sample, productive Simpson clonality was calculated as the square root of Simpson's diversity index over productive rearrangements. TCRdb took over this immuneACCESS table, retaining in-frame rearrangements with V and J assigned. Such tables are incomplete; in checked studies, under half of the missing clones stem from an unresolved V gene, and the remainder is unexplained. The V and J calls and clone size are taken from that table; D and trimming were inferred from the DNA. Here the sample has under 200,000 clones; approximately 81% occur a single time. The top ten hold 18% of the sample.

About this clone: Its cognate antigen has yet to be identified. No quality values exist for individual bases; no much larger clone is one base distant.

The sample taken for sequencing was PBMCs or T cells enriched from blood (not recorded which). This clonotype originated in a man between 60 and 70 years old who had recovered from COVID-19. This sequence uses TRBV23-1 and TRBJ2-7, with a tentative D gene TRBD1 over 6 matching bases. TRBV23-1 is an ORF, and what it does is uncertain. This receptor carries the CDR3 CASSQDGNRVYEQYF. The nucleotide sequence is given as TGCGCCAGCAGTCAAGATGGGAACAGGGTTTACGAGCAGTACTTC.